This T cell receptor (beta chain) was profiled in a study of Ad26.COV2.S vaccination and SARS-CoV-2 variants. Turning to the study itself: The Ad26.COV2.S arm of the COV1001 trial was where the donor was placed. Study results and caveats: With respect to non-spike TCR breadth, vaccine and placebo recipients were similar. It was reported that spike-specific CD8+ and CD4+ T cell responses were substantially broad after vaccination. Vaccinees showed greater spike-specific TCR breadth than placebo recipients.

Repertoires were generated with immunoSEQ multiplex PCR, while TCRdb's copy carries only in-frame clones and drops some. The repertoire holds roughly 320,000 clones, 87% seen once, with around 3.6% in the top ten. Germline values: CDR1 MNHEY, CDR2 SVGAGI. The V and J ends lost 0 bases and 5 bases respectively, with 7 bases between them. This CDR3 region has 14 residues. Regarding this clone: Its specificity is unknown.

The treatment is: some 19 received Ad26.COV2.S at low or high dose, single or two shots; about 5 received placebo; per-sample allocation not given. On day 63 after the first injection, vaccine and placebo recipients gave samples. The clonotype originates from a person aged 18-60 years who received the Ad26.COV2.S COVID-19 vaccine or a placebo. The rearrangement joins TRBV6-5 to TRBJ2-2; D may be TRBD1 (5 bases). The material was peripheral blood, obtained in a trial of Ad26.COV2.S vaccine versus placebo. The CDR3 region is CASSYSAGTGELFF. The CDR3 coding sequence is TGTGCCAGCAGTTACTCGGCAGGGACCGGGGAGCTGTTTTTT.